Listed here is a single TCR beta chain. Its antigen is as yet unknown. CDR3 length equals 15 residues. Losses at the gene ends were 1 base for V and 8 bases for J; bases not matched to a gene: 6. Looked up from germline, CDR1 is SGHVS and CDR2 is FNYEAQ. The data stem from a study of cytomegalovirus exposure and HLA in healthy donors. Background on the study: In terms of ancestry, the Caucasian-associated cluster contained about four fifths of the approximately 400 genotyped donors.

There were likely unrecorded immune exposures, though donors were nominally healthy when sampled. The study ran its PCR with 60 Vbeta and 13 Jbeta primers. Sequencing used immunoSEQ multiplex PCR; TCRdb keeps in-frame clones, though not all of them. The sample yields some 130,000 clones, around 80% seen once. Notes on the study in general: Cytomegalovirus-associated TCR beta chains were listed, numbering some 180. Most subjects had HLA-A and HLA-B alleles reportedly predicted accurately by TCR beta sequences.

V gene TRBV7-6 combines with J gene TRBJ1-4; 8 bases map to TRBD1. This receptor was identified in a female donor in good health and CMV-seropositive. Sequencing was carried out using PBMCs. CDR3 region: CASSLDGQGGEKLFF. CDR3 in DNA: TGTGCCAGCAGCTTAGACGGACAGGGAGGGGAAAAACTGTTTTTT.